The rows below give T cell receptor beta chains drawn from one sample of a study of T cells expressing NK-cell markers. From its re-call of the 5' RACE reads, TCRdb lists each CDR3 protein once, without DNA. The table for this sample gives 200,000 to 300,000 distinct CDR3 sequences. The sequenced sample consisted of blood T cells: a sorted CD56 or NKG2C T cell subset, CD4+ or CD8+ T cells, or bulk PBMC T cells (not recorded which). The source is a man aged 18 to 29 in good health. Each CDR3 is given with its conserved first and last residue.

V gene: TRBV27
J gene: TRBJ2-1
CDR3 protein: CASSSPRLAGVNNEQFF

V gene: TRBV12-3/TRBV12-4
J gene: TRBJ2-3
CDR3 protein: CASSFRRGRAKDTQYF

V gene: TRBV6-5
J gene: TRBJ2-1
CDR3 protein: CASSPLASGRADNEQFF

V gene: TRBV7-2
J gene: TRBJ2-1
CDR3 protein: CASSLEAGGKYEQFF

V gene: TRBV7-8
J gene: TRBJ2-3
CDR3 protein: CASSVLLAQTGDTQYF

V gene: TRBV9
J gene: TRBJ1-1
CDR3 protein: CASSPLGTGNTEAFF

V gene: TRBV20-1
J gene: TRBJ2-7
CDR3 protein: CSARGSSGRESYEQYF

V gene: TRBV24-1
J gene: TRBJ2-3
CDR3 protein: CATSARDTQYF

V gene: TRBV4-2
J gene: TRBJ2-1
CDR3 protein: CASSQDQLAEYNEQFF

V gene: TRBV20-1
J gene: TRBJ2-3
CDR3 protein: CSAEPGPTDTQYF

V gene: TRBV10-3
J gene: TRBJ2-1
CDR3 protein: CAISEGIGGKYNEQFF

V gene: TRBV10-3
J gene: TRBJ2-5
CDR3 protein: CAISQGSETQYF